This T cell receptor (beta chain) was captured by sequencing in a study of T cell responses to AZD1222 COVID-19 vaccine. Overall study context: Second-dose timings of about 4 or about 12 weeks were pooled. Findings and caveats of the study: Baseline seropositivity occurred in only a handful of AZD1222 recipients. With dominance at 160-218 and 743-854, vaccine-associated CD4 TCRs spanned spike. Nearly half of spike-specific TCRs reportedly target variant regions that are unmutated in the B.1.351 and B.1.1.7 variants.

The germline V gene encodes CDR1 MDHEN and CDR2 SYDVKM. J was trimmed by 3 bases and V by 6 bases; bases with no gene match: 12. The length of the CDR3 is 17 residues. Generated by immunoSEQ multiplex PCR, the TCRdb table keeps only in-frame clones and is missing some. The sample includes 170,000 or so clones, roughly 90% seen only once; the top ten take 2.6%. This clone was recorded a few times. Its specificity is not known. Sequencing used peripheral blood, obtained on day 0 of AZD1222 vaccination. This chain links TRBV28 with TRBJ1-1; 11 bases agree with TRBD1. The receptor's source is an adult in good health. In DNA, the CDR3 is TGTGCCAGCAGACCGGGACAGGGGGTACGAATGGACACTGAAGCTTTCTTT. Its protein product is CASRPGQGVRMDTEAFF.